This T cell receptor beta chain was found in a study of graft-versus-host responses after intestinal transplantation. Study-level information: Recipients were all induced with anti-thymocyte globulin, then given tacrolimus and steroids for about three years.

Trimming removed 8 bases at V and 0 bases at J, with 11 bases between. This CDR3 region has 14 residues. Germline lookup yields CDR1 ENHRY and CDR2 SYGVKD. TCRdb's table, derived via immunoSEQ multiplex PCR, lists solely in-frame clones and lacks some. The repertoire holds about 98,000 clones, with roughly 88% as singletons. Whole-study results and caveats: There were GvH clones found in recipient marrow, and some of them appeared first in ileum or blood.

About this clone: Its specificity is unknown.

The chain recombines TRBV10-3 with TRBJ1-5; D is unclear. The sample here was PBMCs, taken 255 days after intestinal transplant. The source of this sequence is a human patient who received an intestinal transplant, so some T cells may come from the graft donor. The CDR3 region has the DNA TGTGCCATCGAGTCCCGGAATAGCAATCAGCCCCAGCATTTT. Protein product: CAIESRNSNQPQHF.